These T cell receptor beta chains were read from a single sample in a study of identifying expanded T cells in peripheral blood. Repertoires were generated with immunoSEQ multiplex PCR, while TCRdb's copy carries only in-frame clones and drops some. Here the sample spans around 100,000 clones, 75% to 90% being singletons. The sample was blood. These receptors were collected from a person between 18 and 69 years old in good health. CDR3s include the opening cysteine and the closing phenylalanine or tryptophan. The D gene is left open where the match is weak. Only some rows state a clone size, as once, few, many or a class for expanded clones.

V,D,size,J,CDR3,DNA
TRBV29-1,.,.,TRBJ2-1,CSVAGQIYNEQFF,TGCAGCGTCGCAGGACAGATCTACAATGAGCAGTTCTTC
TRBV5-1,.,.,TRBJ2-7,CASRSNQGPYEQYF,TGCGCCAGCAGATCGAATCAGGGCCCCTACGAGCAGTACTTC
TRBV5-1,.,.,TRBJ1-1,CASSADRSNTEAFF,TGCGCCAGCAGCGCGGACAGATCGAACACTGAAGCTTTCTTT
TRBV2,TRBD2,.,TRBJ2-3,CATGGADTQYF,TGTGCCACGGGGGGGGCAGATACGCAGTATTTT
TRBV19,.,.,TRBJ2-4,CASSQDRNIQYF,TGTGCCAGTAGTCAGGACAGAAACATTCAGTACTTC
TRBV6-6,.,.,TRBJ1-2,CASSYGSYGYTF,TGTGCCAGCAGTTACGGTTCCTATGGCTACACCTTC
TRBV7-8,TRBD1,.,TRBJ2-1,CASSGQGRGNEQFF,TGTGCCAGCAGCGGACAGGGTCGGGGGAATGAGCAGTTCTTC
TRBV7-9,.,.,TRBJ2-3,CASSSTGPTDTQYF,TGTGCCAGCAGCTCGACGGGGCCCACAGATACGCAGTATTTT
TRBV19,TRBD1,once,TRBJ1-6,CASSGQGLTYNSPLHF,TGTGCCAGTTCAGGACAGGGGCTGACCTATAATTCACCCCTCCACTTT
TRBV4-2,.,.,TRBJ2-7,CASSQGTRLNYEQYF,TGTGCCAGCAGCCAAGGAACTAGACTTAACTACGAGCAGTACTTC
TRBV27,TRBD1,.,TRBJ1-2,CASSFRGGNGYTF,TGTGCCAGCAGTTTCAGGGGGGGCAATGGCTACACCTTC
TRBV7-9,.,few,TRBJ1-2,CASSLEDASYGYTF,TGTGCCAGCAGCTTAGAGGACGCAAGCTATGGCTACACCTTC
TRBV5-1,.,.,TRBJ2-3,CASSNVLGTQYF,TGCGCCAGCAGTAACGTTTTGGGGACGCAGTATTTT
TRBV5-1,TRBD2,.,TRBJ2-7,CASSLVSSGSYEQYF,TGCGCCAGCAGCTTGGTCAGTAGCGGGAGTTACGAGCAGTACTTC
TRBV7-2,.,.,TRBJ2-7,CASSLEGPGDEQYF,TGTGCCAGCAGCTTGGAAGGGCCTGGGGACGAGCAGTACTTC
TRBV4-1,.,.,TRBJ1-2,CASSQVLRDYGYTF,TGCGCCAGCAGCCAAGTTCTTAGAGACTATGGCTACACCTTC
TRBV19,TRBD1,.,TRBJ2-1,CASGRFRDRVYNEQFF,TGTGCCAGTGGTAGGTTCCGGGACAGGGTGTACAATGAGCAGTTCTTC
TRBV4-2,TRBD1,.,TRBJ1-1,CASSQPRGQLNTEAFF,TGTGCCAGCAGCCAACCCAGGGGACAGCTGAACACTGAAGCTTTCTTT
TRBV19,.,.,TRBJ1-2,CASSIGLRRTGGGYTF,TGTGCCAGTAGTATCGGTCTGAGGAGAACGGGGGGTGGCTACACCTTC
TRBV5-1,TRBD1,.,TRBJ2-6,CASSSSRDSRGPAGVLTF,TGCGCCAGCAGCTCTTCCCGGGACAGCCGGGGACCCGCCGGCGTCCTGACTTTC
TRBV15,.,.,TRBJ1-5,CATSSGSDQPQHF,TGTGCCACCAGCAGCGGATCTGATCAGCCCCAGCATTTT
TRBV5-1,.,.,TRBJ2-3,CASSLEAWEGTDTQYF,TGCGCCAGCAGCTTGGAAGCGTGGGAGGGCACAGATACGCAGTATTTT
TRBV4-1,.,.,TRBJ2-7,CASSLSSHSYEQYF,TGCGCCAGCAGCCTCTCATCACACTCCTACGAGCAGTACTTC
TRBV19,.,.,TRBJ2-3,CASSAAPDTQYF,TGTGCCAGTAGTGCCGCACCAGATACGCAGTATTTT
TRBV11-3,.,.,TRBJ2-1,CASSSRGSGNEQFF,TGTGCCAGCAGCTCTCGAGGTTCGGGGAATGAGCAGTTCTTC
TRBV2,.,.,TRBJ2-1,CASIKGTDNNEQFF,TGTGCCAGCATTAAGGGGACTGACAACAATGAGCAGTTCTTC
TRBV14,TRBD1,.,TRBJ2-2,CASSHPGQFTGELFF,TGTGCCAGCAGCCATCCGGGACAGTTCACCGGGGAGCTGTTTTTT
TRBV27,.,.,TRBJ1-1,CASSPGRNTEAFF,TGTGCCAGCAGTCCGGGGCGGAACACTGAAGCTTTCTTT
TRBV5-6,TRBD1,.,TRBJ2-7,CASSWRRQGPLISYEQYF,TGTGCCAGCAGCTGGCGGCGACAGGGGCCTCTGATCTCCTACGAGCAGTACTTC
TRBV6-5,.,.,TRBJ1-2,CASSYLSPGPVYGYTF,TGTGCCAGCAGTTACTTGTCCCCCGGCCCTGTGTATGGCTACACCTTC
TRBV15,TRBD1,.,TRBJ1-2,CATSREEQGAGGYTF,TGTGCCACCAGCAGAGAAGAACAGGGGGCAGGCGGCTACACCTTC
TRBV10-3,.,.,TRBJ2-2,CAISGHSVPGELFF,TGTGCCATCAGTGGTCACTCTGTGCCGGGGGAGCTGTTTTTT
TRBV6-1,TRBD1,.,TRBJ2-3,CASLQGVIDTQYF,TGTGCCAGCCTACAGGGGGTGATAGATACGCAGTATTTT
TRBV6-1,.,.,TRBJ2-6,CASCESTAGANVLTF,TGTGCCAGCTGTGAGTCGACAGCTGGGGCCAACGTCCTGACTTTC
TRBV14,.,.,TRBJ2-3,CASSQFSSNSDTQYF,TGTGCCAGCAGCCAATTCAGCAGTAATTCAGATACGCAGTATTTT
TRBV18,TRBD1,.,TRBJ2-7,CASSPARTGLTYEQYF,TGTGCCAGCTCACCAGCAAGGACAGGGCTTACCTACGAGCAGTACTTC
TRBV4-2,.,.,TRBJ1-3,CASSQELGQFSGNTIYF,TGTGCCAGCAGCCAAGAACTTGGGCAGTTCTCTGGAAACACCATATATTTT